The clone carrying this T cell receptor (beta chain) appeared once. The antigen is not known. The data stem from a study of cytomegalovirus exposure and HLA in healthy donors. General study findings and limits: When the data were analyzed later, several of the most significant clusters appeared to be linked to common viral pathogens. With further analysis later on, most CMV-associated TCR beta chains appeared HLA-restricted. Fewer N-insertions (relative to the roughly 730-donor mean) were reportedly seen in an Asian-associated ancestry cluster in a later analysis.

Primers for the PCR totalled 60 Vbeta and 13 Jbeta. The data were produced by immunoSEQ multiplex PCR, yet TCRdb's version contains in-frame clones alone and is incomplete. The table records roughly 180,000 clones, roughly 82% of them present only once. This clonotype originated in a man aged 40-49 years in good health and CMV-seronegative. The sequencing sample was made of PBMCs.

This chain's CDR3 is CASSPNLGSYGNTQYF. As DNA, the CDR3 is TGTGCCAGCAGTCCAAACCTGGGATCCTACGGGAATACGCAGTATTTT. The chain recombines TRBV28 with TRBJ2-3; D is possibly TRBD2 (5 bases). V was trimmed by 5 bases and J by 7 bases, leaving 22 bases between them. CDR1 and CDR2 from the germline V gene are MDHEN and SYDVKM. CDR3 length equals 16 residues.